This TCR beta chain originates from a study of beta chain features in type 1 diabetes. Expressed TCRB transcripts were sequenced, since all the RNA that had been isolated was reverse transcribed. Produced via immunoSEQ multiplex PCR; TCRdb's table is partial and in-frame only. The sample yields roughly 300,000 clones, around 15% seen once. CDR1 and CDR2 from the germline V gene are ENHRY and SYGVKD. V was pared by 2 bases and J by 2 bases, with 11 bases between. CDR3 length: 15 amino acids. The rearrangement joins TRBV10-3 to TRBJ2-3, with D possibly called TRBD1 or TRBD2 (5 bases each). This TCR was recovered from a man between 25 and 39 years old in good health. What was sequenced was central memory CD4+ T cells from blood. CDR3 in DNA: TGTGCCATCAGTGAGCTGGGGGAGCACACAGATACGCAGTATTTT. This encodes CAISELGEHTDTQYF.